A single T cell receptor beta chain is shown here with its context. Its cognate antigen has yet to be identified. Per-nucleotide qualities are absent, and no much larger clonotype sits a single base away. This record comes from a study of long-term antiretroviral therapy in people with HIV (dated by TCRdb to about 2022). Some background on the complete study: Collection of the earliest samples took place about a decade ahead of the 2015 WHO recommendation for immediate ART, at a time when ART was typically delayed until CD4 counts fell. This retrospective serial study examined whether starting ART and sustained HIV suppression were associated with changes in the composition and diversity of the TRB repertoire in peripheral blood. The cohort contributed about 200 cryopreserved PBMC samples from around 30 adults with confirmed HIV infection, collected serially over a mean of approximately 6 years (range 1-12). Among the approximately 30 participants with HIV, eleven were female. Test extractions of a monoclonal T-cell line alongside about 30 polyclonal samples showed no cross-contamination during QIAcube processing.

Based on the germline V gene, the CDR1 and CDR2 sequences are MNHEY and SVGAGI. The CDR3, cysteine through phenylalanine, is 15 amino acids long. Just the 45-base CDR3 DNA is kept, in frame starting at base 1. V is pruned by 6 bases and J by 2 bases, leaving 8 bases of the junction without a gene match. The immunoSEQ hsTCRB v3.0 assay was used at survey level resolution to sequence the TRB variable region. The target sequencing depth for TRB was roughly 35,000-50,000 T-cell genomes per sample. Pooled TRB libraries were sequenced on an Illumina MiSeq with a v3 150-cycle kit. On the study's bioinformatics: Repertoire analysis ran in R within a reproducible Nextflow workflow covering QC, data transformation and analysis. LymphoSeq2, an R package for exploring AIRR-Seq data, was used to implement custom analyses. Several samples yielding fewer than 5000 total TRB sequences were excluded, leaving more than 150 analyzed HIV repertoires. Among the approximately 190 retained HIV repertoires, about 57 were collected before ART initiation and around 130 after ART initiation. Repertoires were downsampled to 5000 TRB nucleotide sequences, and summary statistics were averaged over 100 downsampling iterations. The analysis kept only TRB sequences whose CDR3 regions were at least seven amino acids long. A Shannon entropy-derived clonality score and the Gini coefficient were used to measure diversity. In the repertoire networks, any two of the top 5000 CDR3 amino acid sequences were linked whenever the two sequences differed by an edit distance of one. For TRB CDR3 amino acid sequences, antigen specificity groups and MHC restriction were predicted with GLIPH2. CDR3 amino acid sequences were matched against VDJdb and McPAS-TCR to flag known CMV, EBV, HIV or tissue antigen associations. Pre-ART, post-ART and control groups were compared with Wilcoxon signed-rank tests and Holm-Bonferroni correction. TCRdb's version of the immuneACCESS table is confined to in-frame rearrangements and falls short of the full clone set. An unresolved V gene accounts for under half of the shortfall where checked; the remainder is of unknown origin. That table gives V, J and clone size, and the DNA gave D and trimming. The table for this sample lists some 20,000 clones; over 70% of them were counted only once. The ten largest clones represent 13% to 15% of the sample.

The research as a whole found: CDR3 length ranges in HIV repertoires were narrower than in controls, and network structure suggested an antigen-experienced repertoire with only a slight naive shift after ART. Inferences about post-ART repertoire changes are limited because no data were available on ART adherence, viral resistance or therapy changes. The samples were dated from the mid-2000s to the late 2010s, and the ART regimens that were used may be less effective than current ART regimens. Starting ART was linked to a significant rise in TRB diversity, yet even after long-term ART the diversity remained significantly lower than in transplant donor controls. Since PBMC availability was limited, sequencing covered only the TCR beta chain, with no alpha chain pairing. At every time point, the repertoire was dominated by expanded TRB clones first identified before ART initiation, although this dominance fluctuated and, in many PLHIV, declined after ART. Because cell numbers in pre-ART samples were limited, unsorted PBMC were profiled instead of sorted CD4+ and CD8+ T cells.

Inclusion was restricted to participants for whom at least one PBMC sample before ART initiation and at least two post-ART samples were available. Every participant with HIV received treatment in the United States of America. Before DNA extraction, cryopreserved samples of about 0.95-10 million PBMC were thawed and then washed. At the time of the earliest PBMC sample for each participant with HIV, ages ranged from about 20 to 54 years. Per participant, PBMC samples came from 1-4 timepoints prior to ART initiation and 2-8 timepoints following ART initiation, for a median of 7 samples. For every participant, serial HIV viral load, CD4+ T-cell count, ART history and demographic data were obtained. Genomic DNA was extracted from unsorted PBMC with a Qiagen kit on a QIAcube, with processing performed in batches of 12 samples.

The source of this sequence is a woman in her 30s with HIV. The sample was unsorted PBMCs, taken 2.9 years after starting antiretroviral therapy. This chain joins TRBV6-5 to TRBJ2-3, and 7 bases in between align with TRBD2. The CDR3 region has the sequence CASRSGLAATDTQYF. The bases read TGTGCCAGCAGAAGTGGGCTAGCGGCCACAGATACGCAGTATTTT.